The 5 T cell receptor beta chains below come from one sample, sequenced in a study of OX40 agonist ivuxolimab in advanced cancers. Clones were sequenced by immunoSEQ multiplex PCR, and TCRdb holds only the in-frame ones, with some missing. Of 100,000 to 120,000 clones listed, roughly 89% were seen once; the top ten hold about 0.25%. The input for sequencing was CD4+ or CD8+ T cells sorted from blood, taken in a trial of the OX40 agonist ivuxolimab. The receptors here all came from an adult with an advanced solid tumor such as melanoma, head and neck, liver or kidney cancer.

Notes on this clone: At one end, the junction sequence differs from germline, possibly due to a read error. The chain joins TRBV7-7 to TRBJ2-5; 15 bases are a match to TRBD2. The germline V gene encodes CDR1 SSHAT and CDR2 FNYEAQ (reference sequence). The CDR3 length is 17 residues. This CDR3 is CASTRGLAGGGKETQYF. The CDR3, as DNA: TGTGCTAGCACTAGGGGACTAGCGGGAGGAGGCAAAGAGACCCAGTACTTC.

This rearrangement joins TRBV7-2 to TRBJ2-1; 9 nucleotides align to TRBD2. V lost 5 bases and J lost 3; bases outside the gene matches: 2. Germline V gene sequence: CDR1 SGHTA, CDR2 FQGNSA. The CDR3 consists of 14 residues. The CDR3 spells CASSNSGGYNEQFF. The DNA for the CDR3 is TGTGCCAGCAGCAATAGCGGGGGCTACAATGAGCAGTTCTTC.

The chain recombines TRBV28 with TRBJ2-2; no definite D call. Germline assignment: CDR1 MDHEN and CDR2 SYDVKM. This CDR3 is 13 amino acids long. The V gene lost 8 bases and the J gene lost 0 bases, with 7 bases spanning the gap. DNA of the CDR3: TGTGCCAGCGAAATACCGAACACCGGGGAGCTGTTTTTT. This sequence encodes CASEIPNTGELFF.

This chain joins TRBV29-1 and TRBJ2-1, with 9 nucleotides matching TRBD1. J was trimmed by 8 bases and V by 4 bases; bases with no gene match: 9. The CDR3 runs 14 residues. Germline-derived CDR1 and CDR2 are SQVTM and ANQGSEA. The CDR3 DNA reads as TGCAGCGTTGGACGAGGGACAGGGTTCGATGAGCAGTTCTTC. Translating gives CSVGRGTGFDEQFF.

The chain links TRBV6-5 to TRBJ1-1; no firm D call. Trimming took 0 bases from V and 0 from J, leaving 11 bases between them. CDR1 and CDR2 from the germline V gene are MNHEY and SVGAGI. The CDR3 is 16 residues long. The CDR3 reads CASSYSLTEMNTEAFF. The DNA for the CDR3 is TGTGCCAGCAGTTACTCACTCACCGAAATGAACACTGAAGCTTTCTTT.